This TCR beta chain was sequenced during a study of T cell responses to AZD1222 COVID-19 vaccine. Overall study: Combined were second doses at about 4 or about 12 weeks. Study findings and constraints: Donors, mostly white British, included more females; clonal diversity was possibly underestimated.

V was shortened by 4 bases and J by 5 bases, with 7 bases between the two germline ends. This CDR3 has 13 amino acids. Germline CDR1 and CDR2: SGHNT and YYREEE (reference sequence). Profiled with immunoSEQ multiplex PCR; TCRdb holds only in-frame clones, not every one. Found here are 85,000 to 90,000 clones, around nine tenths of them singletons; the top ten hold about 2.2%. For this clone: Its antigen is unidentified.

The sample in question was peripheral blood, obtained on day 0 of AZD1222 vaccination. The receptor was isolated from an adult in good health. This chain joins TRBV5-4 and TRBJ1-6; no definite D call. The CDR3 loop reads CASSPTDNSPLHF. The CDR3 bases are TGTGCCAGCAGCCCGACCGATAATTCACCCCTCCACTTT.